This is a list of T cell receptor beta chains from one sample in a study of cytomegalovirus exposure and HLA in healthy donors. Here immunoSEQ multiplex PCR was the method, and the copy in TCRdb shows in-frame clones only, minus some. The sample consists of approximately 62,000 clones, 90% to 95% of them appearing once. The sequenced sample consisted of PBMCs. The receptors stem from a woman aged 18-29 years in good health and CMV-seronegative. Both conserved end residues are part of each CDR3. The order of the fields is D gene, clone size, J gene, V gene, CDR3 protein, CDR3 DNA. The D gene is left open where the match is weak. Rows give clone size only sometimes, using once, few, many, or a class for an expanded clone.

>TRBD2|.|TRBJ2-7|TRBV7-6
CASSRGTSVFEQYF
TGTGCCAGCAGCCGCGGGACTAGCGTGTTCGAGCAGTACTTC
>.|.|TRBJ2-3|TRBV28
CATLRVRVITDTQYF
TGTGCCACCCTCCGGGTCAGGGTTATCACAGATACGCAGTATTTT
>.|.|TRBJ2-7|TRBV28
CASSLPSGQPSTRKSYEQYF
TGTGCCAGCAGTTTGCCCTCAGGACAGCCTTCGACCCGAAAGTCCTACGAGCAGTACTTC
>.|.|TRBJ2-2|TRBV7-9
CASSLDLGELFF
TGTGCCAGCAGCTTAGATCTCGGGGAGCTGTTTTTT
>TRBD1|.|TRBJ2-7|TRBV6-5
CASSYSTGTYEQYF
TGTGCCAGCAGTTACTCGACAGGGACCTACGAGCAGTACTTC
>TRBD1|.|TRBJ1-2|TRBV7-2
CASSLGSGQGFLRSYGYTF
TGTGCCAGCAGCTTAGGGTCGGGACAGGGATTTCTCCGAAGCTATGGCTACACCTTC
>.|.|TRBJ2-5|TRBV6-6
CASSRGEETQYF
TGTGCCAGCAGCCGCGGGGAAGAGACCCAGTACTTC
>.|.|TRBJ1-1|TRBV18
CASSRVGNTEAFF
TGTGCCAGCTCACGTGTCGGTAACACTGAAGCTTTCTTT
>TRBD2|.|TRBJ2-7|TRBV28
CATETSRSYEQYF
TGTGCCACCGAGACTAGCCGGTCCTACGAGCAGTACTTC
>.|.|TRBJ2-3|TRBV25-1
CASSGYTTDAQYF
TGTGCCAGCAGTGGGTATACCACAGATGCGCAGTATTTT
>.|.|TRBJ1-1|TRBV30
CAWSKGGNTEAFF
TGTGCCTGGAGTAAAGGCGGGAACACTGAAGCTTTCTTT
>TRBD1|.|TRBJ1-5|TRBV19
CASSTGQGNQPQHF
TGTGCCAGTAGTACGGGACAGGGTAATCAGCCCCAGCATTTT
>TRBD1|.|TRBJ2-7|TRBV5-6
CASSDGTGTYEQYF
TGTGCCAGCAGCGACGGGACAGGCACCTACGAGCAGTACTTC
>.|once|TRBJ1-1|TRBV6-1
CASSENGGNTEAFF
TGTGCCAGCAGTGAAAACGGGGGGAACACTGAAGCTTTCTTT
>.|once|TRBJ1-2|TRBV6-1
CASSEAIRGDYGYTF
TGTGCCAGCAGTGAAGCAATCAGAGGAGATTATGGCTACACCTTC
>.|.|TRBJ2-7|TRBV28
CASSLSGNPYEQYF
TGTGCCAGCAGTTTGTCAGGGAACCCCTACGAGCAGTACTTC
>TRBD1|.|TRBJ1-2|TRBV7-9
CASSSGGDYGYTF
TGTGCCAGCAGCTCAGGGGGCGACTATGGCTACACCTTC
>TRBD2|.|TRBJ2-1|TRBV29-1
CAPRGATNNEQFF
TGCGCACCGCGGGGGGCCACTAACAATGAGCAGTTCTTC
>.|.|TRBJ1-6|TRBV27
CASSLIDSGHSPLHF
TGTGCCAGCAGTTTAATAGACAGCGGGCATTCACCCCTCCACTTT
>.|.|TRBJ1-1|TRBV30
CAWSTDSNTEAFF
TGTGCCTGGAGTACCGACTCAAACACTGAAGCTTTCTTT
>TRBD1|.|TRBJ2-6|TRBV28
CASSLSPPGGPSGANVLTF
TGTGCCAGCAGTTTATCCCCGCCAGGGGGCCCATCTGGGGCCAACGTCCTGACTTTC
>TRBD2|.|TRBJ2-1|TRBV18
CASSGGGDYNEQFF
TGTGCCAGCTCAGGGGGAGGGGACTACAATGAGCAGTTCTTC
>TRBD2|.|TRBJ2-7|TRBV19
CASRALLAGADEQYF
TGTGCCAGTAGAGCGCTACTAGCGGGAGCAGATGAGCAGTACTTC
>TRBD1|.|TRBJ1-2|TRBV19
CASSSVQGDYGYTF
TGTGCCAGTAGTAGTGTTCAGGGGGACTATGGCTACACCTTC
>.|.|TRBJ2-5|TRBV7-6
CASSLELQKTQYF
TGTGCCAGCAGCTTAGAATTACAAAAGACCCAGTACTTC
>.|.|TRBJ2-3|TRBV28
CASSLGTSGGTDTQYF
TGTGCCAGCAGTTTAGGGACTTCTGGGGGCACAGATACGCAGTATTTT
>.|once|TRBJ1-2|TRBV28
CASSLLKGGRDGYTF
TGTGCCAGCAGTTTACTTAAGGGAGGGAGAGATGGCTACACCTTC
>TRBD1|.|TRBJ1-1|TRBV28
CASSSRPGDRNTEAFF
TGTGCCAGCAGTTCCCGACCTGGGGACAGGAACACTGAAGCTTTCTTT
>.|.|TRBJ2-3|TRBV2
CASSPREESDTQYF
TGTGCCAGCAGCCCTCGTGAGGAGTCCGATACGCAGTATTTT
>.|.|TRBJ1-4|TRBV28
CASSQSAPDFATNEKLFF
TGTGCCAGCAGCCAGTCGGCGCCGGACTTTGCAACTAATGAAAAACTGTTTTTT
>.|.|TRBJ1-2|TRBV30
CAWSYRGYGYTF
TGTGCCTGGAGTTACCGGGGCTATGGCTACACCTTC
>TRBD1|.|TRBJ1-2|TRBV5-1
CASSYGKGAQNGYTF
TGCGCCAGCAGCTATGGTAAGGGGGCGCAGAATGGCTACACCTTC
>TRBD1|.|TRBJ1-2|TRBV5-6
CASSLRTGDGYTF
TGTGCCAGCAGCTTGAGGACAGGGGATGGCTACACCTTC
>.|.|TRBJ2-3|TRBV21-1
CASSILIRTSTDTQYF
TGTGCCAGCAGCATTCTCATCAGGACAAGCACAGATACGCAGTATTTT
>.|.|TRBJ1-1|TRBV7-9
CASSRWRGLNTEAFF
TGTGCCAGCAGCCGATGGAGGGGATTGAACACTGAAGCTTTCTTT
>.|.|TRBJ2-7|TRBV10-3
CAISGGGVPPYEQYF
TGTGCCATCAGTGGGGGCGGAGTTCCCCCCTACGAGCAGTACTTC
>TRBD1|.|TRBJ2-5|TRBV7-6
CASSSWDRQETQYF
TGTGCCAGCAGCTCCTGGGACAGACAAGAGACCCAGTACTTC
>.|.|TRBJ1-1|TRBV7-9
CASSPGPGGLNTEAFF
TGTGCCAGCAGCCCCGGGCCAGGAGGACTGAACACTGAAGCTTTCTTT
>.|.|TRBJ2-1|TRBV11-2
CASSLAGTYNEQFF
TGTGCCAGCAGCTTAGCGGGTACCTACAATGAGCAGTTCTTC
>.|once|TRBJ2-1|TRBV7-2
CASSPPGDEQFF
TGTGCCAGCAGTCCCCCAGGGGATGAGCAGTTCTTC
>.|.|TRBJ2-7|TRBV6-5
CASSAGYEQYF
TGTGCCAGCAGTGCAGGGTACGAGCAGTACTTC
>TRBD2|.|TRBJ2-2|TRBV5-4
CASSPRRGAGTGELFF
TGTGCCAGCAGCCCCAGGCGGGGGGCGGGTACCGGGGAGCTGTTTTTT
>.|.|TRBJ1-2|TRBV12-2
CASRRPGGADGYTF
TGTGCAAGTCGCCGCCCGGGGGGGGCGGATGGCTACACCTTC
>.|.|TRBJ1-5|TRBV6-1
CASSEGVGGINNQPQHF
TGTGCCAGCAGTGAAGGGGTTGGGGGGATTAACAATCAGCCCCAGCATTTT
>.|.|TRBJ2-7|TRBV6-5
CASSYSGGAIGEQYF
TGTGCCAGCAGTTACTCTGGGGGGGCCATTGGGGAGCAGTACTTC
>TRBD1|.|TRBJ1-5|TRBV4-2
CASSQDWGQGGQPQHF
TGTGCCAGCAGCCAAGATTGGGGACAGGGTGGACAGCCCCAGCATTTT
>.|.|TRBJ1-6|TRBV27
CASSLFPTARTLHF
TGTGCCAGCAGTTTATTTCCGACAGCGCGGACCCTCCACTTT
>.|once|TRBJ2-1|TRBV11-2
CASSSTVVLREQFF
TGTGCCAGCAGCTCTACAGTCGTACTTCGTGAGCAGTTCTTC
>.|once|TRBJ1-5|TRBV6-5
CASQGGSNQPQHF
TGTGCCAGCCAGGGAGGGAGCAATCAGCCCCAGCATTTT
>.|.|TRBJ2-6|TRBV9
CASSGGLAGSGANVLTF
TGTGCCAGCAGCGGGGGACTGGCAGGCTCTGGGGCCAACGTCCTGACTTTC
>.|.|TRBJ1-2|TRBV11-2
CASSLAPGYGYTF
TGTGCCAGCAGCTTAGCTCCAGGGTATGGCTACACCTTC
>TRBD1|.|TRBJ2-3|TRBV5-1
CASKPATGAADTQYF
TGCGCCAGCAAACCAGCGACAGGGGCAGCAGATACGCAGTATTTT
>.|.|TRBJ2-5|TRBV15
CATSRDSPLDSQETQYF
TGTGCCACCAGCAGAGATTCCCCCCTCGACAGCCAAGAGACCCAGTACTTC
>.|.|TRBJ1-6|TRBV2
CARGNRNYNSPLHF
TGTGCCAGAGGAAACAGAAACTATAATTCACCCCTCCACTTT
>.|.|TRBJ2-4|TRBV28
CASSLGVPKNIQYF
TGTGCCAGCAGTTTAGGAGTCCCCAAAAACATTCAGTACTTC